This T cell receptor (beta chain) was captured in a study of blood T cell repertoires in COVID-19. Whole-study context: From the United States, Italy and Spain came samples of acute and convalescent COVID-19. The analysed material was cDNA or gDNA that came from T cells, B-cell-depleted T cells, or PBMCs.

Per germline, CDR1 MGHDK and CDR2 SYGVNS. The V segment lost 3 bases and the J segment 4 bases; nucleotides outside the gene matches: 8. The CDR3 consists of 15 residues. TCRdb keeps only in-frame clones here, not all; method: immunoSEQ multiplex PCR. Among 150,000 to 200,000 clones listed, approximately 90% were seen once. The sequenced sample consisted of peripheral blood. The origin of this receptor is a man in his sixties with acute or convalescent COVID-19. This rearrangement joins TRBV25-1 to TRBJ1-2; 7 nucleotides line up with TRBD1. The CDR3 nucleotides read TGTGCCAGCAGTGATAGTCAGGGGGTTAGCTATGGCTACACCTTC. This translates into CASSDSQGVSYGYTF.